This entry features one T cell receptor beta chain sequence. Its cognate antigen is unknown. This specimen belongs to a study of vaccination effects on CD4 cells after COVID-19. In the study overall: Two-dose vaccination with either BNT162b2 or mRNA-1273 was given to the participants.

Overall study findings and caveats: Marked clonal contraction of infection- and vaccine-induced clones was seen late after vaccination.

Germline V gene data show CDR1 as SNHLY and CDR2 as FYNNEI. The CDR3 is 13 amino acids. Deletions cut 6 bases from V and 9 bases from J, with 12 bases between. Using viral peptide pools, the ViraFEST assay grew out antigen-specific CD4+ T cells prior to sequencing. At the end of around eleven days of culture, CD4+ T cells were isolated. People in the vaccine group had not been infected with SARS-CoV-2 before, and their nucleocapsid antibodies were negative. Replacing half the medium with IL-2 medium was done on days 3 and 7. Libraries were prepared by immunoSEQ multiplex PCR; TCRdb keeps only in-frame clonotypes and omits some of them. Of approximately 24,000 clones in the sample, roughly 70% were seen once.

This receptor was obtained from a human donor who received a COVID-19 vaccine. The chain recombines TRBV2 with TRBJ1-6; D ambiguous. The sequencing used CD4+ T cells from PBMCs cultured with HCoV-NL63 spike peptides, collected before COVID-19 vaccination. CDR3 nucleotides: TGTGCCAGCAGGCCCTTCCCAGGTTCACCCCTCCACTTT. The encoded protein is CASRPFPGSPLHF.